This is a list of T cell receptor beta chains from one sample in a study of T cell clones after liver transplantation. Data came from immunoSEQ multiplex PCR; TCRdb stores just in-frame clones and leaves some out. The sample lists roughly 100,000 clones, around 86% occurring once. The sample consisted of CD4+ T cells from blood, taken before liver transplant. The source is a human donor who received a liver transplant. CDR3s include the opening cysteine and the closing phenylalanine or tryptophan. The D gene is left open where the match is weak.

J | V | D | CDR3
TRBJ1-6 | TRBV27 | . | CASSSSDRSLGSPLHF
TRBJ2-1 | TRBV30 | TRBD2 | CAWTSGIGSYNEQFF
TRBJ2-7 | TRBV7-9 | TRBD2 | CASSHVPGLNYEQYF
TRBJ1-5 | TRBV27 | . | CASSLRGWGDQPQHF
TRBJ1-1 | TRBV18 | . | CASSQRTDTSTEAFF
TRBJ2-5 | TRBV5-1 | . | CASSLGAGVGEETQYF
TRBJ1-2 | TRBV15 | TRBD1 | CATSRDTGDVYGYTF
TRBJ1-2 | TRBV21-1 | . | CASSKVGQGPPHYGYTF
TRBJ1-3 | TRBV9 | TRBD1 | CASSVARGPGNTIYF
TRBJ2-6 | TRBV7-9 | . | CASSLRNSGANVLTF
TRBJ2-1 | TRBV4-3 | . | CASSQDQRATYNEQFF
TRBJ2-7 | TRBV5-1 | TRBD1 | CASSLGQGAYEQYF
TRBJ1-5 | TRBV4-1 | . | CASSHGAGNQPQHF
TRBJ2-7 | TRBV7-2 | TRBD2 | CASSLMGTSGSFYEQYF
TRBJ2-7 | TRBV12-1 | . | CASSFEVGYEQYF
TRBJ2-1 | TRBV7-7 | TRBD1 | CASSYTGTGEQFF
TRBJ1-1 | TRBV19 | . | CASSIQGSTRTEAFF
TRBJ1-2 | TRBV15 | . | CATSRAGRANYGYTF
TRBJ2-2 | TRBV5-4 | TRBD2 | CASSLWSSGYTGELFF
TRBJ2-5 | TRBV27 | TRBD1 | CASSSLIRGTGGRETQYF
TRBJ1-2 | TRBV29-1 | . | CSVRDGNYGYTF
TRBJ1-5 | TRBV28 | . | CASSSYGTQPQHF
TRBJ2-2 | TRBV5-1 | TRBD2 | CASRVGGGATGELFF
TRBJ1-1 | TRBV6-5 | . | CASRDFMNTEAFF
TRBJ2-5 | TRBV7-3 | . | CASSLGLGGGETQYF
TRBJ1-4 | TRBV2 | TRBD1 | CASSPAGTGNEKLFF
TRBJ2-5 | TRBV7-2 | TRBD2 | CASFKRGGGETQYF
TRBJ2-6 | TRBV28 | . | CASTPEGSGANVLTF
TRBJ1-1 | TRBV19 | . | CASSRVRNTEAFF
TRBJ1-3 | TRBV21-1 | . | CASSKSGDPAPGNTIYF
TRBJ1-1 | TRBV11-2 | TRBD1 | CASSFRGTGTWYEAFF
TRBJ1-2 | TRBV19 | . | CASSIGDYGYTF
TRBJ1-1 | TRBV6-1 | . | CASSVAIHTEAFF
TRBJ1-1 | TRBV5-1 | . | CASSLEGMNTEAFF
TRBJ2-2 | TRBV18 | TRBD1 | CASSPNRDRRTGELFF
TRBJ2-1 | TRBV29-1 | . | CSVGSSSYNEQFF
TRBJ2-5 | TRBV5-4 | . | CASSSGSPETQYF
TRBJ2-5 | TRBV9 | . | CASSVVLGAVETQYF
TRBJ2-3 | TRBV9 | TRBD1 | CASSVVRTGGSDTQYF
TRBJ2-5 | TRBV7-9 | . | CASSTKETQYF
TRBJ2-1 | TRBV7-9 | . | CASSRGSGSSYNEQFF
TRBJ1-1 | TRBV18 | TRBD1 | CASSPGQENTEAFF
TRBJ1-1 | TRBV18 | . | CASSLGQNTEAFF
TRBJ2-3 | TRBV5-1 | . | CASSLEWGASTDTQYF
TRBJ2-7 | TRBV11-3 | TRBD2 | CASSKGLAGGSEQYF
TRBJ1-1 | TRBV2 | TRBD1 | CASSDRTGGTEAFF
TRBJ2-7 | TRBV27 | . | CASSFGQSSYEQYF
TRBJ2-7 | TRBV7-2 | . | CASSPPARAKYEQYF
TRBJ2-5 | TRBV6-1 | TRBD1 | CASSGPFGTDFQETQYF
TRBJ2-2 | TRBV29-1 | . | CSVTRVNTGELFF